These T cell receptor beta chains were read from a single sample in a study of blood T cells in healthy people across ages. TCRdb reanalysed the 5' RACE reads using MiXCR and keeps one entry per CDR3 protein. Among roughly 900,000 distinct CDR3 sequences, about 48% were seen once, and the ten largest hold around 15%. Sequenced sample: blood. These receptors were taken from a man aged 30 to 39 in good health. The CDR3 runs from the conserved cysteine through the conserved F or W. The D gene is left open where the match is weak. Size values are once, few and many counts, or a class for expanded clones, and some rows have none.

v_gene	d_gene	j_gene	abundance	CDR3nt	CDR3aa
TRBV24-1	NA	TRBJ1-5	few	TGTGCCACCAGTGAAGGGGGGAGTCAGCCCCAGCATTTT	CATSEGGSQPQHF
TRBV20-1	NA	TRBJ1-6	NA	TGCAGTGCCCGAGGAGGGGTAGATAATTCACCCCTCCACTTT	CSARGGVDNSPLHF
TRBV6-6	NA	TRBJ2-1	NA	TGTGCCAGCAGTTACGCCTCGGTCCGGGAGCAGTTCTTC	CASSYASVREQFF
TRBV28	NA	TRBJ1-6	NA	TGTGCCAGCACCCCCGGGGCTTCCTATAATTCACCCCTCCACTTT	CASTPGASYNSPLHF
TRBV5-1	NA	TRBJ1-1	once	TGCGCCAGCAGCTTGGATTGGTACAACACTGAAGCTTTCTTT	CASSLDWYNTEAFF
TRBV7-2	TRBD2	TRBJ2-3	many	TGTGCCAGCAGCTTAAGTAAGGACAGCGGGGGGGCAGATACGCAGTATTTT	CASSLSKDSGGADTQYF
TRBV20-1	NA	TRBJ2-7	few	TGCAGTGCTAGACCCCAGGGTACAGTTTCCTACGAGCAGTACTTC	CSARPQGTVSYEQYF
TRBV6-6	NA	TRBJ2-7	NA	TGTGCCAGCAGTGATTTTCTAGGAGGAGAGCAGTACTTC	CASSDFLGGEQYF
TRBV6-1	NA	TRBJ1-2	few	TGTGCCAGCAGTGAAGTCAGGGGCCAGGATAACTATGGCTACACCTTC	CASSEVRGQDNYGYTF
TRBV4-2	NA	TRBJ2-7	many	TGTGCCAGCAGCCTCAGGACATCGGTAGGGTCAAGCTCCTACGAGCAGTACTTC	CASSLRTSVGSSSYEQYF
TRBV3-1	TRBD1	TRBJ1-6	few	TGTGCCAGCAGCCAAGGGCACAGGGGTTCACCCCTCCACTTT	CASSQGHRGSPLHF
TRBV7-2	TRBD1	TRBJ1-5	NA	TGTGCCAGCAGCCTAGAGGGACAGGGACTCAATCAGCCCCAGCATTTT	CASSLEGQGLNQPQHF
TRBV20-1	NA	TRBJ2-1	NA	TGCAGTGCCATCCCGGCCATGGAGGGCAATGAGCAGTTCTTC	CSAIPAMEGNEQFF
TRBV14	TRBD2	TRBJ2-1	NA	TGTGCCAGCAGCCAAGATTGTAGCGGGGGGTACAATGAGCAGTTCTTC	CASSQDCSGGYNEQFF
TRBV29-1	NA	TRBJ2-7	NA	TGCAGCGTTGGAGCGGACCTCAGCCCCTACGAGCAGTACTTC	CSVGADLSPYEQYF
TRBV10-3	TRBD2	TRBJ2-1	NA	TGTGCCATCAGTGAGGGGACTAGCAATGAGCAGTTCTTC	CAISEGTSNEQFF
TRBV24-1	NA	TRBJ2-3	NA	TGTGCCACCAGTGATCGGACAGAATACACAGATACGCAGTATTTT	CATSDRTEYTDTQYF
TRBV2	NA	TRBJ2-7	NA	TGTGCCAGCAGTGAAGCGTCCAGGGGTCCCCGCGAGCAGTACTTC	CASSEASRGPREQYF
TRBV5-6	TRBD1	TRBJ1-4	NA	TGTGCCAGCAGACAGGGACAGGGGGCGTACAGAAAACTGTTTTTT	CASRQGQGAYRKLFF
TRBV7-2	NA	TRBJ2-1	NA	TGTGCCAGCAGCTTAGAGGTAGCGGTCTTCTTCGAGCAGTTCTTC	CASSLEVAVFFEQFF
TRBV11-2	NA	TRBJ2-3	NA	TGTGCCAGCAACTTAGATTGGACAGAAGATACGCAGTATTTT	CASNLDWTEDTQYF
TRBV6-5	TRBD2	TRBJ2-3	NA	TGTGCCAGCAGTTATAGCGGGGGGGCGTCTCTAACGCAGTATTTT	CASSYSGGASLTQYF
TRBV20-1	NA	TRBJ1-6	few	TGCAGTGCTAGAGACAGGGTTGGTTCACCCCTCCACTTT	CSARDRVGSPLHF
TRBV29-1	NA	TRBJ1-1	NA	TGCAGCGTTGAATTGGCCGCGAGGGACACTGAAGCTTTCTTT	CSVELAARDTEAFF
TRBV5-6	TRBD1	TRBJ1-6	NA	TGTGCCAGCAGCCACGACAGGGGGAGGACCTATAATTCACCCCTCCACTTT	CASSHDRGRTYNSPLHF